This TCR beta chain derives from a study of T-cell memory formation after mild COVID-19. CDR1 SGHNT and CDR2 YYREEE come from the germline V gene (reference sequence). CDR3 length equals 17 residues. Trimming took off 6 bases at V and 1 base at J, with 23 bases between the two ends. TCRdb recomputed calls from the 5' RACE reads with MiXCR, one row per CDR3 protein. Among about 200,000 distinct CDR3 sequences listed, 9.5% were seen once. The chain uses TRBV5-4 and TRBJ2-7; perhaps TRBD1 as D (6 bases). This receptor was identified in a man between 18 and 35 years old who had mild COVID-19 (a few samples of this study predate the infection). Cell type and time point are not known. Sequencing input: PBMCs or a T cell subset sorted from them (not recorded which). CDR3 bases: TGTGCCAGCACCCAAGGTGGGGGCCGACTTTTATCCTACGAGCAGTACTTC. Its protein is CASTQGGGRLLSYEQYF. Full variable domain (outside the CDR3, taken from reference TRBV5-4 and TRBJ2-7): ETGVTQSPTHLIKTRGQQVTLRCSSQSGHNTVSWYQQALGQGPQFIFQYYREEENGRGNFPPRFSGLQFPNYSSELNVNALELDDSALYLCASTQGGGRLLSYEQYFGPGTRLTVT.